The table lists the clone carrying this T cell receptor beta chain with a few counts. Its antigen is unidentified. This entry is derived from a study of cytomegalovirus exposure and HLA in healthy donors. Points from the study as a whole: Using the classifier, cytomegalovirus status was reportedly diagnosed with high specificity and sensitivity. Accurate prediction of most subjects' HLA-A and HLA-B alleles from TCR beta sequences was reported. CMV serostatus was the only recorded immune exposure for donors.

Primers for the PCR totalled 60 Vbeta and 13 Jbeta. Repertoires were generated with immunoSEQ multiplex PCR, while TCRdb's copy carries only in-frame clones and drops some. The data contain more than 95,000 clones, roughly four fifths of them singletons. The CDR3 extends over 18 amino acids. This cohort consisted of healthy bone marrow donors. Sequencing was done on a sample of PBMCs. The sequence was collected from a woman aged 60-75 years in good health and CMV-seropositive. The chain has TRBV21-1 and TRBJ2-2; TRBD2 is taken as the D call from the table, unchecked against the DNA. TRBV21-1 is classified as a pseudogene. The CDR3 region is CASSSPKTSLSRTGELFF. As DNA, the CDR3 is TGTGCCAGCAGCTCCCCCAAAACTAGCTTATCTCGCACCGGGGAGCTGTTTTTT.